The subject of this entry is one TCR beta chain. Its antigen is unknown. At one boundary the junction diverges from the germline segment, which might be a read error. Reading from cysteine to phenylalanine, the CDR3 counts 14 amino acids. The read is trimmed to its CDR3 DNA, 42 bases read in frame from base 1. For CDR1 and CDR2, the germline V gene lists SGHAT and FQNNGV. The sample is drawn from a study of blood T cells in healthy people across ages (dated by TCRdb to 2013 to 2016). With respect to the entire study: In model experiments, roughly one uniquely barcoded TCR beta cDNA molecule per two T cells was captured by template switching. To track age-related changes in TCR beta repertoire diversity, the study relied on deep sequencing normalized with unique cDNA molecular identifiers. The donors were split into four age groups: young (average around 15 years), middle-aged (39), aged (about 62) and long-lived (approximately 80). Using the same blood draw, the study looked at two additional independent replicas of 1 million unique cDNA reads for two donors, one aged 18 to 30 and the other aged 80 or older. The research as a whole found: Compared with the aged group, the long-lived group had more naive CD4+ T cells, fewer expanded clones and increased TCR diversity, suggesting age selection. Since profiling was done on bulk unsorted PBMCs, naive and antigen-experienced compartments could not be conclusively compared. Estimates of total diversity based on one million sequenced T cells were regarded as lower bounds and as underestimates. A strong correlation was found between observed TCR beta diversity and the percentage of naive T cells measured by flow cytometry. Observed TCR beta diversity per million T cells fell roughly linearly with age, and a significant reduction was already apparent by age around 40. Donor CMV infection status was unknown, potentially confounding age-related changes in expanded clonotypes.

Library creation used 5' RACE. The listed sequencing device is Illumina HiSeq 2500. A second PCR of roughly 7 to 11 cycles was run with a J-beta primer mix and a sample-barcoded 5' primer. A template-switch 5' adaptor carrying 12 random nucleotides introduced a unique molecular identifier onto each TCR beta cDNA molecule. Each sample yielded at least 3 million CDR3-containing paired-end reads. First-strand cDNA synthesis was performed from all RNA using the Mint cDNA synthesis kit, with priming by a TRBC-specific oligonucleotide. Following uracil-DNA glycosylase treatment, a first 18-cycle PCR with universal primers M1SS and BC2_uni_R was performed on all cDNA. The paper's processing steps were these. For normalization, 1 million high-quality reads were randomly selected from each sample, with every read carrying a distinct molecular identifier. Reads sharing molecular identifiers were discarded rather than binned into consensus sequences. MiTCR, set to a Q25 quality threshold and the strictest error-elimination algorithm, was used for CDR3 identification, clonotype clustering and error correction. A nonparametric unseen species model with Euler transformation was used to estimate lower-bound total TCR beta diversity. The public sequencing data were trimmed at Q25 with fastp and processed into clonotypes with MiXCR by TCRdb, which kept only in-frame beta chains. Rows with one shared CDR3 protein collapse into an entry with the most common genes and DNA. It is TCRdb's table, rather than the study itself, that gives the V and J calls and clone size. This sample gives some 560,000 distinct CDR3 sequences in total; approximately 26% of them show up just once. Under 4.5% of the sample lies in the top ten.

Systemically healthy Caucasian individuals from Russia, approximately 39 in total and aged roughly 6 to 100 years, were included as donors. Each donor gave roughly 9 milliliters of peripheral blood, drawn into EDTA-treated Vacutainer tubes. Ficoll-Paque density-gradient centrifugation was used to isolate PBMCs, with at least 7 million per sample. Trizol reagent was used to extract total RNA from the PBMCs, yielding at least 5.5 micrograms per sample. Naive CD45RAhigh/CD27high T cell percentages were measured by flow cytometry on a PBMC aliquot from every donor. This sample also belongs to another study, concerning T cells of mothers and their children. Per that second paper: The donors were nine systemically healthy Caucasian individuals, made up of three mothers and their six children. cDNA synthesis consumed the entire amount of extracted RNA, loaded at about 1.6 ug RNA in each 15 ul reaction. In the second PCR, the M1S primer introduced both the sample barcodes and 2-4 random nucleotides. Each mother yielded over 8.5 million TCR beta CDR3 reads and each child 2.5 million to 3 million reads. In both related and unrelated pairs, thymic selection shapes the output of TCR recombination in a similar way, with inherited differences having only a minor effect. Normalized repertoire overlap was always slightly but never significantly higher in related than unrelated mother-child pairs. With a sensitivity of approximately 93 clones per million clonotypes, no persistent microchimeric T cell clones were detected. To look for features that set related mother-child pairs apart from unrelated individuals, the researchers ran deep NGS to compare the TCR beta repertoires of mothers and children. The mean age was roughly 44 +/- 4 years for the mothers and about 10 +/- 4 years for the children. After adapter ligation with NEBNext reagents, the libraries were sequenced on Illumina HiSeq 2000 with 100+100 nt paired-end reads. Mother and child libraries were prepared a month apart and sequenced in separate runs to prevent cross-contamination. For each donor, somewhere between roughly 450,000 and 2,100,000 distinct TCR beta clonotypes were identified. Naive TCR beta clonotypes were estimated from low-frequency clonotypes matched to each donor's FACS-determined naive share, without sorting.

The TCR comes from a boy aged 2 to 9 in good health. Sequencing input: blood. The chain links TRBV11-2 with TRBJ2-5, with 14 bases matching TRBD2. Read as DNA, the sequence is TGTGCCAGCAGCTTGACTAGCGGGGGGGCTAACGCGTTCTTC. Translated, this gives CASSLTSGGANAFF.